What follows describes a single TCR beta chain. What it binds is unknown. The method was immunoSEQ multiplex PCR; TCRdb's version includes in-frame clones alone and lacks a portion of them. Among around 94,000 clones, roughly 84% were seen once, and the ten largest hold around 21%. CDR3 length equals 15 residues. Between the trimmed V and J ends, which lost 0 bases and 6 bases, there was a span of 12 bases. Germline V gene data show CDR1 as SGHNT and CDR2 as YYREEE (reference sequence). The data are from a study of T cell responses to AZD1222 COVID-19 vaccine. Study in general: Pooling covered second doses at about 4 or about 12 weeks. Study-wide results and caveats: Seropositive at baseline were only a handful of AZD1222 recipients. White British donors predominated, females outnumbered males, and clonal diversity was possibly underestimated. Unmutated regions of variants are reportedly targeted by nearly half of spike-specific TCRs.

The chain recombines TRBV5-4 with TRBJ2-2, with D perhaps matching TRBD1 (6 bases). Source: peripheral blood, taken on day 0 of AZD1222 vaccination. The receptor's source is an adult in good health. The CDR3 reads CASSLALTGSGELFF. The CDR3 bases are TGTGCCAGCAGCTTGGCCCTAACAGGGTCCGGGGAGCTGTTTTTT.